Shown below are 9 T cell receptor beta chains from a single sample sequenced in a study of blood T cell repertoires in COVID-19. Using immunoSEQ multiplex PCR, the repertoire was profiled, and TCRdb retains in-frame clones only, with some absent. The sample holds 30,000 to 35,000 clones, about 72% seen once. Sequencing was done on a sample of peripheral blood. The receptors were gathered from a woman aged 55-70 years with acute or convalescent COVID-19.

This chain connects TRBV5-3 to TRBJ1-4; D not certain. TRBV5-3 falls under the ORF class, with uncertain function. The CDR3 extends over 14 amino acids. Trimming removed 2 bases at V and 6 bases at J, with 11 bases between. This CDR3 reads CARSFWRAYEKLFF. The CDR3 DNA sequence: TGTGCCAGAAGCTTCTGGCGGGCGTATGAAAAACTGTTTTTT.

The chain joins TRBV9 to TRBJ1-3; D remains ambiguous. The CDR3 extends over 14 amino acids. Germline-derived CDR1 and CDR2 are SGDLS and YYNGEE. The germline V and J ends were trimmed by 4 bases and 4 bases, with 12 bases remaining between them. The CDR3 protein is CASSSPSGGNTIYF. DNA for the CDR3: TGTGCCAGCAGCTCCCCCTCGGGAGGAAACACCATATATTTT. The whole variable domain, filled in from reference TRBV9 and TRBJ1-3, reads DSGVTQTPKHLITATGQRVTLRCSPRSGDLSVYWYQQSLDQGLQFLIQYYNGEERAKGNILERFSAQQFPDLHSELNLSSLELGDSALYFCASSSPSGGNTIYFGEGSWLTVV.

V and J are TRBV9 and TRBJ2-7; 8 bases align to TRBD1. Per the germline V gene, CDR1 is SGDLS and CDR2 is YYNGEE. CDR3 length equals 14 residues. With V trimmed by 3 bases and J by 3 bases, 5 bases remained unmatched. CDR3 in DNA: TGTGCCAGCAGCGCCTCCGGGACAGGCTACGAGCAGTACTTC. Translated: CASSASGTGYEQYF.

The chain is built from TRBV13 and TRBJ1-2, with a weak D call TRBD1 (6 bases). V was shortened by 2 bases and J by 8 bases, with 15 bases between the two germline ends. Germline V gene sequence: CDR1 PRHDT, CDR2 FYEKMQ (reference sequence). This CDR3 is built from 14 residues. DNA of the CDR3: TGTGCCAGCAGCTTAAGAAGCGGGGGGCGCGGCTACACCTTC. Its protein product is CASSLRSGGRGYTF.

V and J are TRBV11-2 and TRBJ2-7; 8 nucleotides agree with TRBD1. Germline CDR1 SGHAT, CDR2 FQNNGV. The CDR3 contains 14 residues. The junction had 10 bases not matched to a gene; V was cut back by 5 bases and J by 7 bases. The CDR3 loop reads CASSLDRVIWEQYF. The CDR3 nucleotides are TGTGCCAGCAGCCTGGACAGGGTTATATGGGAGCAGTACTTC.

This clone appeared a few times. The CDR3 sequence is CASSPPGAGELFF. CDR3 sequence (DNA): TGTGCCAGCAGCCCCCCCGGGGCCGGGGAGCTGTTTTTT. The chain links TRBV11-2 to TRBJ2-2; perhaps TRBD2 as D (5 bases). The ends were cut back, 5 bases at V and 6 bases at J, with 10 bases in the middle. CDR3 length equals 13 residues. Germline-derived CDR1 and CDR2 are SGHAT and FQNNGV.

This clone occurred a few times. This sequence joins TRBV19 and TRBJ1-3, with D unresolved. There are 17 residues in the CDR3. Deletions cut 3 bases from V and 4 bases from J, with 19 bases between. Germline CDR1 and CDR2: LNHDA and SQIVND (reference sequence). The CDR3 sequence: CASSIPWQPRSGNTIYF. The CDR3 coding sequence is TGTGCCAGTAGTATCCCCTGGCAGCCCAGGTCCGGAAACACCATATATTTT. Together with reference TRBV19 and TRBJ1-3, the CDR3 gives the full variable domain: DGGITQSPKYLFRKEGQNVTLSCEQNLNHDAMYWYRQDPGQGLRLIYYSQIVNDFQKGDIAEGYSVSREKKESFPLTVTSAQKNPTAFYLCASSIPWQPRSGNTIYFGEGSWLTVV.

This sequence joins TRBV3-1 (or the pseudogene TRBV3-2) and TRBJ2-5; 8 nucleotides match TRBD2. V gave up 3 bases and J gave up 4 bases; unmatched junction bases: 7. This CDR3 is 15 amino acids long. Germline V lookup: CDR1 LGHDT, CDR2 YNNKEL (reference sequence). CDR3 residues: CASSQSGGARETQYF. DNA for the CDR3: TGTGCCAGCAGCCAGTCGGGGGGGGCGAGAGAGACCCAGTACTTC.

The V call is TRBV7-3, the J call TRBJ1-6; D unresolved. The germline CDR1 and CDR2 sequences are SGHTA and FQGTGA. Trimming pared 6 bases from V and 5 bases from J, leaving 11 bases between. This CDR3 is built from 14 residues. CDR3 loop: CASSTGENNSPLHF. CDR3 sequence (DNA): TGTGCCAGCAGTACCGGGGAGAATAATTCACCCCTCCACTTT.